This record looks at one T cell receptor (beta chain) sequence and its context. Germline V lookup: CDR1 MDHEN, CDR2 SYDVKM. The length of the CDR3 is 14 residues. Trimming left V 6 bases short and J 5 bases short, with 16 bases between. Sequencing was performed with immunoSEQ multiplex PCR; in TCRdb, only in-frame clones are kept and a portion is missing. This table holds 250,000 to 350,000 clones, just over 85% found once. These data are taken from a study of blood T cell repertoires in COVID-19. The chain recombines TRBV28 with TRBJ1-2, with D tentatively TRBD1 (6 bases). This receptor was identified in a woman in her 30s with active or convalescent COVID-19. The sequencing input was peripheral blood. The CDR3: CASSRGRGSYGYTF. DNA for the CDR3: TGTGCCAGCAGCCGTGGCAGGGGTAGTTATGGCTACACCTTC.